These 26 T cell receptor beta chains originate from one sample sequenced in a study of cytomegalovirus exposure and HLA in healthy donors. Primers included in the PCR were 60 Vbeta and 13 Jbeta primers. Produced via immunoSEQ multiplex PCR; TCRdb's table is partial and in-frame only. In all, the sample yields some 120,000 clones. Material: PBMCs. Every receptor here comes from a man in his forties in good health and CMV-seronegative.

Here the CDR3 DNA reads TGTGCCAGCTCACCCGACAGGACCTCCTACGAGCAGTACTTC. Its protein product is CASSPDRTSYEQYF. The chain has TRBV18 and TRBJ2-7, with a tentative D call TRBD1 (6 bases). In germline, CDR1 is KGHSH, CDR2 LQKENI. Trimming removed 3 bases at V and 0 bases at J, with 9 bases between. The CDR3 sequence is 14 residues long. Combining the CDR3 with reference TRBV18 and TRBJ2-7 gives the whole variable domain NAGVMQNPRHLVRRRGQEARLRCSPMKGHSHVYWYRQLPEEGLKFMVYLQKENIIDESGMPKERFSAEFPKEGPSILRIQQVVRGDSAAYFCASSPDRTSYEQYFGPGTRLTVT.

The chain recombines TRBV10-3 with TRBJ1-4, with 8 bases that match TRBD1. Per the germline V gene, CDR1 is ENHRY and CDR2 is SYGVKD. The CDR3 has 14 amino acids. Trimming cost V 10 bases and J 4 bases; bases outside gene matches: 8. The CDR3 DNA reads TGTGCCACCTCCGGGACAGGCTATAATGAAAAACTGTTTTTT. Protein: CATSGTGYNEKLFF.

V usage is TRBV5-6 and J usage is TRBJ1-3; no reliable D call. Trimming cost V 0 bases and J 0 bases, with 7 bases left between them. The CDR3 covers 15 residues. Germline V lookup: CDR1 SGHDT, CDR2 YYEEEE. CDR3 region: CASSLDTISGNTIYF. DNA for the CDR3: TGTGCCAGCAGCTTGGACACTATCTCTGGAAACACCATATATTTT.

The CDR3 region has the DNA TGCGCCAGCAAAGGGGGGGCTAACGAGCAGTACTTC. Translated, it gives CASKGGANEQYF. The chain couples TRBV5-1 to TRBJ2-7; perhaps TRBD2 as D (7 bases). The germline gives CDR1 SGHRS, CDR2 YFSETQ. V dropped 6 bases and J dropped 5 bases, with 12 bases sitting between them. The CDR3 length is 12 residues.

The chain employs TRBV11-3 and TRBJ2-7, with D possibly TRBD1 on 6 matching bases. Trimming pared 5 bases from V and 5 bases from J, leaving 19 bases between. The CDR3 sequence is 15 residues long. The V gene's germline CDR1 is SGHNT and CDR2 YENEEA. The CDR3 sequence is CASSPGLQGTHEQYF. Written as DNA, the CDR3 is TGTGCCAGCAGCCCCGGTTTACAGGGAACCCACGAGCAGTACTTC.

The chain couples TRBV11-3 to TRBJ1-1, with unresolved D. Germline CDR1 reads SGHNT; CDR2 reads YENEEA. The germline V and J ends were trimmed by 1 base and 1 base, with 7 bases remaining between them. The CDR3 length is 14 residues. The CDR3 is CASSLVSGNTEAFF. The CDR3, as DNA: TGTGCCAGCAGCTTAGTGTCAGGGAACACTGAAGCTTTCTTT. Drawing the rest from reference TRBV11-3 and TRBJ1-1, the complete variable domain is EAGVVQSPRYKIIEKKQPVAFWCNPISGHNTLYWYLQNLGQGPELLIRYENEEAVDDSQLPKDRFSAERLKGVDSTLKIQPAELGDSAVYLCASSLVSGNTEAFFGQGTRLTVV.

This sequence joins TRBV7-6 and TRBJ2-3; 9 bases are shared with TRBD2. J was trimmed by 3 bases and V by 1 base; bases with no gene match: 5. CDR1 is SGHVS, CDR2 FNYEAQ, per germline. The CDR3 consists of 16 residues. CDR3 bases: TGTGCCAGCAGCTTAGTAGCGGGAGAGCGGACAGATACGCAGTATTTT. Protein product: CASSLVAGERTDTQYF.

V gene TRBV7-9 combines with J gene TRBJ2-1, with TRBD2 matching over 8 bases. Trimming took 0 bases from V and 7 from J; bases not matched to a gene: 11. The CDR3 is 17 residues long. Germline V gene data show CDR1 as SEHNR and CDR2 as FQNEAQ (reference sequence). CDR3 coding DNA: TGTGCCAGCAGCTTAGCGGGATGGCGGGAGGTCGCAAATGAGCAGTTCTTC. Its protein product is CASSLAGWREVANEQFF. Full variable domain (remainder filled in from reference TRBV7-9 and TRBJ2-1): DTGVSQNPRHKITKRGQNVTFRCDPISEHNRLYWYRQTLGQGPEFLTYFQNEAQLEKSRLLSDRFSAERPKGSFSTLEIQRTEQGDSAMYLCASSLAGWREVANEQFFGPGTRLTVL.

The rearrangement links TRBV2 to TRBJ2-5, with D tentatively TRBD2 (6 bases). This CDR3 contains 14 residues. Trimming pared 4 bases from V and 3 bases from J, leaving 12 bases between. CDR1 is SNHLY, CDR2 FYNNEI, per germline. This CDR3 is CASSGRWGEETQYF. The CDR3 DNA reads as TGTGCCAGCAGTGGCCGTTGGGGGGAAGAGACCCAGTACTTC.

The J gene is TRBJ1-3, the V gene TRBV6-5; a possible D gene is TRBD1 (5 bases). Germline-derived CDR1 and CDR2 are MNHEY and SVGAGI. The length of the CDR3 is 16 residues. V was pared by 2 bases and J by 1 base, with 12 bases between. CDR3 in amino acids: CASSYGGGGSGNTIYF. Written as DNA, the CDR3 is TGTGCCAGCAGTTACGGCGGGGGAGGGTCTGGAAACACCATATATTTT.

This chain links TRBV5-1 with TRBJ2-7; 7 nucleotides agree with TRBD2. V lost 0 bases and J lost 1; bases outside the gene matches: 4. CDR1 SGHRS and CDR2 YFSETQ come from the germline V gene. The CDR3 covers 15 residues. In DNA form, the CDR3 reads TGCGCCAGCAGCTTGGGGGGTAGCGGGTCCTACGAGCAGTACTTC. This codes for CASSLGGSGSYEQYF. Full variable domain (remainder filled in from reference TRBV5-1 and TRBJ2-7): KAGVTQTPRYLIKTRGQQVTLSCSPISGHRSVSWYQQTPGQGLQFLFEYFSETQRNKGNFPGRFSGRQFSNSRSEMNVSTLELGDSALYLCASSLGGSGSYEQYFGPGTRLTVT.

The chain couples TRBV11-2 to TRBJ1-2; D perhaps matches TRBD1 (6 bases). Germline V gene data show CDR1 as SGHAT and CDR2 as FQNNGV. The CDR3 totals 13 residues. Trimming removed 6 bases from V and 5 bases from J, with 13 bases in between. The CDR3 loop reads CASRETGLYGYTF. DNA for the CDR3: TGTGCCAGCAGGGAGACAGGTCTTTATGGCTACACCTTC.

V gene TRBV7-2 combines with J gene TRBJ1-1, with 7 positions matching TRBD1. Germline trimming cut 4 bases from V and 13 bases from J; bases unmatched to any gene: 12. Germline CDR1 and CDR2: SGHTA and FQGNSA. The CDR3 is 13 residues long. The CDR3 is CASSSYTGEHGFF. The CDR3 bases are TGTGCCAGCAGCTCTTACACAGGGGAACACGGTTTCTTT.

V is TRBV15 and J is TRBJ1-2; D gene unclear. V was shortened by 3 bases and J by 6 bases, with 8 bases between the two germline ends. Germline V gives CDR1 LNHNV, CDR2 YYDKDF (reference sequence). CDR3 size: 12 residues. The CDR3 spells CATSSGLDGYTF. CDR3 in DNA: TGTGCCACCAGCAGTGGCCTGGATGGCTACACCTTC.

The rearrangement uses TRBV11-2 and TRBJ2-1, with 8 bases aligning to TRBD2. The V gene's germline CDR1 is SGHAT and CDR2 FQNNGV. The CDR3 has 14 amino acids. With 7 bases clipped from V and 6 bases from J, the junction kept 8 bases outside the gene matches. As DNA, the CDR3 is TGTGCCAGCATCGCAAGCGGGAGTATCAATGAGCAGTTCTTC. This encodes CASIASGSINEQFF.

The chain has TRBV28 and TRBJ2-7; TRBD2 matches at 12 bases. Germline V gives CDR1 MDHEN, CDR2 SYDVKM. The CDR3 is 15 residues long. The V gene end was trimmed by 3 bases and the J gene end by 8 bases; junction bases not matched to a gene: 8. The CDR3 protein is CASSFMTSGSPQQYF. In nucleotides, the CDR3 is TGTGCCAGCAGTTTCATGACTAGCGGGAGCCCCCAGCAGTACTTC.

This chain uses TRBV6-5 with TRBJ1-2, with 7 bases fitting TRBD1. CDR1 and CDR2 from the germline V gene are MNHEY and SVGAGI. The CDR3 spans 12 residues. V was clipped by 7 bases and J by 5 bases; unmatched bases: 4. CDR3 sequence reads: CASTTGVYGYTF. CDR3 bases: TGTGCCAGCACTACAGGGGTTTATGGCTACACCTTC.

This chain uses TRBV5-1 with TRBJ2-2, with D perhaps TRBD1 (6 bases). V was pared by 1 base and J by 6 bases, with 10 bases between. Germline V gene sequence: CDR1 SGHRS, CDR2 YFSETQ. The CDR3 totals 14 residues. The CDR3 region is CASSLQGPPGELFF. CDR3 DNA sequence: TGCGCCAGCAGCTTGCAGGGGCCCCCCGGGGAGCTGTTTTTT.

This chain uses TRBV2 with TRBJ1-1; 7 bases align to TRBD1. The CDR3 runs 14 residues. Losses at the gene ends were 6 bases for V and 5 bases for J; bases not matched to a gene: 9. Germline CDR1 reads SNHLY; CDR2 reads FYNNEI. The CDR3 is CASRTRQGQTEAFF. The CDR3, as DNA: TGTGCCAGCAGAACGCGACAGGGTCAGACTGAAGCTTTCTTT.

This chain links TRBV5-1 with TRBJ2-6; D gene ambiguous. Trimming took 4 bases from V and 0 from J, leaving 8 bases between them. Germline V gene sequence: CDR1 SGHRS, CDR2 YFSETQ. The CDR3 length is 15 residues. CDR3 nucleotide sequence: TGCGCCAGCAGCCCCAGGCCCTCTGGGGCCAACGTCCTGACTTTC. It is translated as CASSPRPSGANVLTF.

V is TRBV23-1 and J is TRBJ1-1; D possibly corresponds to TRBD1 (6 bases). TRBV23-1 is placed among ORFs of uncertain function. V lost 6 bases and J lost 2, with 16 bases in between. The CDR3 spans 15 residues. In nucleotides, the CDR3 is TGCGCCAGCAGCCGAATCAACAGGGTAAACACTGAAGCTTTCTTT. Translated, it gives CASSRINRVNTEAFF.

This chain joins TRBV2 and TRBJ2-4; TRBD2 agrees at 9 bases. CDR1 SNHLY and CDR2 FYNNEI come from the germline V gene. After removal of 5 bases from V and 3 bases from J, the junction contained 2 bases not matched to a gene. This CDR3 has 14 residues. The DNA of the CDR3 is TGTGCCAGCAGTTGGACTAGCGACAAAAACATTCAGTACTTC. As protein: CASSWTSDKNIQYF.

The chain couples TRBV7-9 to TRBJ2-3; D is perhaps TRBD2 (6 bases). Germline V gene sequence: CDR1 SEHNR, CDR2 FQNEAQ (reference sequence). Deletions cut 5 bases from V and 0 bases from J, with 15 bases between. CDR3 length: 16 amino acids. Written as DNA, the CDR3 is TGTGCCAGCAGCCGTCCGCTAGCGACTAGCACAGATACGCAGTATTTT. Translated: CASSRPLATSTDTQYF.

The chain couples TRBV27 to TRBJ1-2; D is perhaps TRBD1 (6 bases). V lost 0 bases and J lost 3, with 8 bases in between. The CDR3 sequence is 14 residues long. From germline, CDR1 is MNHEY and CDR2 SMNVEV (reference sequence). CDR3 DNA sequence: TGTGCCAGCAGTTTATCACAGGGTGACTATGGCTACACCTTC. Translation gives CASSLSQGDYGYTF.

The chain is built from TRBV5-1 and TRBJ2-2, with D tentatively TRBD1 (5 bases). CDR3 length: 15 residues. V was shortened by 2 bases and J by 1 base, with 9 bases between the two germline ends. The germline V gene has CDR1 SGHRS and CDR2 YFSETQ. CDR3 amino acids: CASSFTGQNTGELFF. In DNA, the CDR3 is TGCGCCAGCAGCTTTACCGGACAGAACACCGGGGAGCTGTTTTTT.

This chain uses TRBV5-8 with TRBJ1-2; D may be TRBD1 (5 bases). The CDR3 contains 14 residues. CDR1 is SGHTS and CDR2 is YDEGEE in the germline V gene. Deletions cut 3 bases from V and 4 bases from J, with 13 bases between. The CDR3 sequence: CASSSRDLPYGYTF. CDR3 nucleotides: TGTGCCAGCAGCTCGCGGGACTTACCCTATGGCTACACCTTC.